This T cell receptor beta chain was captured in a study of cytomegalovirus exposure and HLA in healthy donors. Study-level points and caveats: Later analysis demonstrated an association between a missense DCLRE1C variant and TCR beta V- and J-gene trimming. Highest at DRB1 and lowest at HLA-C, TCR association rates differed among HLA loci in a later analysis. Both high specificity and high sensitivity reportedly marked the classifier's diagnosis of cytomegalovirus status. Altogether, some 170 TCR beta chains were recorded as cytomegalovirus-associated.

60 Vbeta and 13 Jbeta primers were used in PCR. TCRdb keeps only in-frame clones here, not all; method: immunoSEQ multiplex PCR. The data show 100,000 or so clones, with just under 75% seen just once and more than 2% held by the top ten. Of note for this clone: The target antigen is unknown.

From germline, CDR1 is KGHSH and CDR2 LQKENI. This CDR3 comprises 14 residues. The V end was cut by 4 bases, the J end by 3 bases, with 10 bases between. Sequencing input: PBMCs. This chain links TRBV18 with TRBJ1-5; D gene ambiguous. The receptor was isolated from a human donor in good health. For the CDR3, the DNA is TGTGCCAGCTCACTAGACGGACTCAATCAGCCCCAGCATTTT. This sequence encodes CASSLDGLNQPQHF. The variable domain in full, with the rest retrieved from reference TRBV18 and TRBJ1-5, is NAGVMQNPRHLVRRRGQEARLRCSPMKGHSHVYWYRQLPEEGLKFMVYLQKENIIDESGMPKERFSAEFPKEGPSILRIQQVVRGDSAAYFCASSLDGLNQPQHFGDGTRLSIL.